This TCR beta chain was recovered during a study of cytomegalovirus exposure and HLA in healthy donors. The wider study: The roughly 110 validation repertoires used the same platform as the roughly 610 first-cohort repertoires, a later analysis reported. Findings and caveats of the study: The tendency of first-cohort TCR clusters to co-occur in the 130 or so validation repertoires was identified by a subsequent analysis. Some TCR beta chains (roughly 160 of them) were listed as cytomegalovirus-associated.

The table lists this clone with a few counts. Its antigen is not known. The CDR3 has 11 amino acids. Germline CDR1 is MNHEY and CDR2 is SVGAGI. V lost 6 bases, J lost 13 bases, and 16 bases lay in between. Profiling relied on immunoSEQ multiplex PCR, and the TCRdb table lists in-frame clones only, not all of them. The sample has some 100,000 clones, roughly nine tenths seen once. Donors were drawn from the approximately 110-subject validation cohort, separate from the approximately 680-subject first cohort. This clonotype was obtained from a man younger than 30 in good health and CMV-seropositive. Material: PBMCs. This rearrangement joins TRBV6-5 to TRBJ2-7; no reliable D call. The CDR3 protein is CASSNRRRVYF. CDR3 DNA: TGTGCCAGCAGCAACCGACGCCGGGTTTACTTC.